This T cell receptor beta chain appears in the sequencing data of a study of blood T cell repertoires in COVID-19. About the research overall: Whether acute or convalescent, the COVID-19 samples came from the United States, Italy and Spain. T cells, B-cell-depleted T cells, or PBMCs provided the cDNA or gDNA that served as material.

Original analysis: Amplification with reference gene primers provided the estimates of nucleated cell counts. Data came from immunoSEQ multiplex PCR; TCRdb stores just in-frame clones and leaves some out. D and trimming come from the DNA, and the V and J calls and clone size come from that table. This sample yields approximately 61,000 clones, of which around 80% are seen a single time; less than 6% belongs to the top ten. The CDR3 runs to 15 residues. The junction had 2 bases not matched to a gene; V was cut back by 3 bases and J by 0 bases. Germline V CDR1 and CDR2: SGHDT, YYEEEE. Sequencing input: peripheral blood. The source is a woman in her sixties or seventies with acute or convalescent COVID-19. The chain joins TRBV5-6 to TRBJ2-2, with TRBD1 matching 7 bases. CDR3 sequence reads: CASSSGTANTGELFF. The CDR3 coding sequence is TGTGCCAGCAGCTCCGGGACAGCGAACACCGGGGAGCTGTTTTTT. Full variable domain (rest looked up from reference TRBV5-6 and TRBJ2-2): DAGVTQSPTHLIKTRGQQVTLRCSPKSGHDTVSWYQQALGQGPQFIFQYYEEEERQRGNFPDRFSGHQFPNYSSELNVNALLLGDSALYLCASSSGTANTGELFFGEGSRLTVL.